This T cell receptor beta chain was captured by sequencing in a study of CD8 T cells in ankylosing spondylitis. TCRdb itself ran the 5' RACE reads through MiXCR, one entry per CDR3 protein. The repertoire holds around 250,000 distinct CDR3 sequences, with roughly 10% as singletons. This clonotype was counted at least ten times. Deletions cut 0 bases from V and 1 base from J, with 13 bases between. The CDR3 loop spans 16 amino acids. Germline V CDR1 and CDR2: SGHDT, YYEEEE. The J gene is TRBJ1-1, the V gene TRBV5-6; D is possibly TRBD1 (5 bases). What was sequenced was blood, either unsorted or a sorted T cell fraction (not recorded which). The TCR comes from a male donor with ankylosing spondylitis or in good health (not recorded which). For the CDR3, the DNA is TGTGCCAGCAGCTTGGTACCCAGGGCACAGAACACTGAAGCTTTCTTT. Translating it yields CASSLVPRAQNTEAFF.